The 13 T cell receptor beta chains below were found in one sample sequenced in a study of EBV T-cell therapy then PD-1 blockade in nasopharyngeal carcinoma. These receptors have no identified antigens. Some clones are missing from TCRdb's copy, which holds only in-frame ones; the method was immunoSEQ multiplex PCR. The sample lists around 20,000 clones, roughly 80% occurring once. Time point reported: 266 days after commencement of treatment, after nivolumab therapy. Treatment reported: AdE1-LMPpoly-expanded autologous EBV-specific T-cell therapy followed by anti-PD-1 nivolumab. The sequencing used CD8+ T cells from blood, collected at day 266 from a patient whose treatment included autologous EBV-specific T cells and nivolumab. These receptors were collected from a man in his forties with nasopharyngeal carcinoma.

The genes are TRBV10-3 and TRBJ2-3; 9 positions agree with TRBD2. Trimming at V came to 7 bases and at J to 3 bases, leaving 8 bases not matched to a gene. The CDR3 contains 15 residues. The V gene's germline CDR1 is ENHRY and CDR2 SYGVKD. The CDR3 here is CAITETSGQTDTQYF. CDR3 sequence (DNA): TGTGCCATCACCGAGACTAGCGGACAGACAGATACGCAGTATTTT.

This clone was counted a few times. The chain links TRBV6-1 to TRBJ1-5; D not resolved. V was shortened by 3 bases and J by 0 bases, with 18 bases between the two germline ends. CDR1 is MNHNS and CDR2 is SASEGT in the germline V gene. This CDR3 is 18 amino acids long. The CDR3 region has the DNA TGTGCCAGCAGTGATAGTCGCTCTGGGGTTTATAGCAATCAGCCCCAGCATTTT. Its translation is CASSDSRSGVYSNQPQHF.

This sequence joins TRBV5-6 and TRBJ2-1; D gene ambiguous. This CDR3 comprises 15 residues. Trimming left V 0 bases short and J 0 bases short, with 7 bases between. Germline V gives CDR1 SGHDT, CDR2 YYEEEE. The DNA of the CDR3 is TGTGCCAGCAGCTTGGGAGGTTTCTCCTACAATGAGCAGTTCTTC. Translated, it gives CASSLGGFSYNEQFF.

The chain links TRBV6-4 to TRBJ2-3, with D possibly TRBD2 on 5 matching bases. This CDR3 is 15 amino acids long. Germline V gene data show CDR1 as MRHNA and CDR2 as SNTAGT. V was clipped by 0 bases and J by 4 bases, with 11 bases between them. The CDR3 region is CASSDSTTGSDTQYF. As DNA, the CDR3 is TGTGCCAGCAGTGACTCGACTACCGGTTCAGATACGCAGTATTTT.

The count of this clone is one. The J gene is TRBJ1-2, the V gene TRBV4-2; a weak D match, TRBD1 (5 bases). CDR1 LGHNA and CDR2 YNFKEQ come from the germline V gene. CDR3 length equals 14 residues. Trimming removed 3 bases at V and 4 bases at J, with 12 bases between. This CDR3 reads CASSQETGAYGYTF. Written as DNA, the CDR3 is TGTGCCAGCAGCCAGGAAACCGGGGCCTATGGCTACACCTTC.

This clone was seen only once. This rearrangement joins TRBV7-2 to TRBJ2-5; 8 bases align to TRBD2. The length of the CDR3 is 17 residues. CDR1 is SGHTA, CDR2 FQGNSA, per germline. The ends lost 2 bases at V and 3 bases at J; junction bases unmatched: 11. This CDR3 is CASSLRPFRGGEETQYF. CDR3 DNA: TGTGCCAGCAGCTTACGCCCCTTCCGGGGGGGAGAAGAGACCCAGTACTTC.

This sequence joins TRBV6-4 and TRBJ2-2, with D possibly being TRBD2 (5 bases). Germline V gene lookup returns CDR1 MRHNA and CDR2 SNTAGT. V was clipped by 10 bases and J by 6 bases, with 15 bases between them. This CDR3 region has 13 residues. CDR3 nucleotides: TGTGCCACCCAAGGCCAGGAGGCCGGGGAGCTGTTTTTT. Translated, it gives CATQGQEAGELFF.

On this clone: One end of the junction varies from germline; a read error may be responsible. This sequence joins TRBV6-5 and TRBJ2-3; TRBD2 is a possible D gene (5 bases). Germline CDR1 MNHEY, CDR2 SVGAGI. This CDR3 contains 14 residues. CDR3 nucleotides: TGTGCCAGCAGTCCCCCGGCGCGGGCAGATGCGCAGTATTTT. Its translation: CASSPPARADAQYF.

This clone came up a few times. V usage is TRBV28 and J usage is TRBJ2-3, with 8 positions matching TRBD2. After removal of 6 bases from V and 6 bases from J, the junction contained 8 bases not matched to a gene. CDR1 is MDHEN and CDR2 is SYDVKM in the germline V gene. The CDR3 loop spans 14 amino acids. Here the CDR3 DNA reads TGTGCCAGCAGCCTTAGCGGGGAAGCGGATACGCAGTATTTT. This sequence encodes CASSLSGEADTQYF.

J is TRBJ1-6 and V is TRBV6-2 or TRBV6-3, with D possibly TRBD1 on 6 matching bases. CDR3 length: 14 amino acids. V dropped 2 bases and J dropped 9 bases, with 11 bases sitting between them. CDR1 MNHEY and CDR2 SVGEGT come from the germline V gene. The CDR3 here is CASSYGGPVSPLHF. CDR3 nucleotides: TGTGCCAGCAGTTACGGGGGCCCGGTTTCACCCCTCCACTTT.

The chain recombines TRBV27 with TRBJ2-3, with 7 bases identical to TRBD2. The V gene's germline CDR1 is MNHEY and CDR2 SMNVEV (reference sequence). This CDR3 contains 15 residues. The ends lost 4 bases at V and 2 bases at J; junction bases unmatched: 6. As DNA, the CDR3 is TGTGCCAGCAGTTCCACTAGCGACTACACAGATACGCAGTATTTT. As protein: CASSSTSDYTDTQYF.

In its sample, this clone was seen once. The chain carries TRBV7-6 and TRBJ2-7, with 8 bases matching TRBD2. The CDR3 sequence is 13 residues long. Germline V gene lookup returns CDR1 SGHVS and CDR2 FNYEAQ. Trimming took 3 bases from V and 6 from J; bases not matched to a gene: 4. The CDR3: CASSFLGGGEQYF. Here the CDR3 DNA reads TGTGCCAGCAGCTTCCTCGGGGGGGGCGAGCAGTACTTC.

The genes are TRBV6-4 and TRBJ1-5; maybe TRBD1 (5 bases). Deletions cut 6 bases from V and 5 bases from J, with 14 bases between. The CDR3 extends over 14 amino acids. The V gene's germline CDR1 is MRHNA and CDR2 SNTAGT. The CDR3 protein is CASSPGQEDQPQHF. In DNA, the CDR3 is TGTGCCAGCAGCCCAGGGCAGGAGGATCAGCCCCAGCATTTT.